The present entry profiles one TCR beta chain with its context. Participant ages covered roughly 18 to 89 years across about 22 US areas. Clinical history as reported by participants underpinned cohort assignment. Cohort 3 donors were reported recovered after two negative PCRs, clearance, or symptom resolution. The data belong to a study of blood T cell repertoires in COVID-19. The CDR3 sequence is 17 residues long. Losses at the gene ends were 4 bases for V and 7 bases for J; bases not matched to a gene: 8. Germline CDR1 SGHRS, CDR2 YFSETQ. How the authors handled the data: Nucleated cell number was recorded as an estimate derived from reference gene primer amplification. Some clones are missing from TCRdb's copy, which holds only in-frame ones; the method was immunoSEQ multiplex PCR. The V and J calls and clone size come from that table; D and trimming were worked out from the DNA. The repertoire consists of about 220,000 clones, with 70% to 85% occurring once and the leading ten covering roughly 3.5%.

The source of this sequence is a woman aged 55-75 years who had recovered from COVID-19. The sequenced sample consisted of PBMCs or T cells enriched from blood (not recorded which). The chain combines TRBV5-1 with TRBJ2-1, with 16 bases fitting TRBD2. CDR3 loop: CASSPGTSGGVRNEQFF. CDR3 DNA sequence: TGCGCCAGCAGCCCCGGGACTAGCGGGGGGGTGAGGAATGAGCAGTTCTTC.